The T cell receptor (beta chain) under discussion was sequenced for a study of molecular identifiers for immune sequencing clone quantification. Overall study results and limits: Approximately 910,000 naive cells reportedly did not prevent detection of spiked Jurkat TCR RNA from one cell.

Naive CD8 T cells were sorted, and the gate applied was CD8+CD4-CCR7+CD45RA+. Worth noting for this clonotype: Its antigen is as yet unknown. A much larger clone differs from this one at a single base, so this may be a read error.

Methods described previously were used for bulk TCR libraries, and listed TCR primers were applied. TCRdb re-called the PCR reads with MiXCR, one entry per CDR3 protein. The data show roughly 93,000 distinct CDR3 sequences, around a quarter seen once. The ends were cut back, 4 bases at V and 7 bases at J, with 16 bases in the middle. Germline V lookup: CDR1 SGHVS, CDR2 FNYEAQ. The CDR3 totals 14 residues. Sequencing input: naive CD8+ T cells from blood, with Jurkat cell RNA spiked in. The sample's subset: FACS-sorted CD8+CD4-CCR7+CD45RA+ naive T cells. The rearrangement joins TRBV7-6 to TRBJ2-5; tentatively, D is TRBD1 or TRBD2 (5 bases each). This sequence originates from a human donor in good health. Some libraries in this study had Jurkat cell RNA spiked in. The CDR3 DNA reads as TGTGCCAGCAGCTCCGGGACCCCCTCGGCGACCCAGTACTTC. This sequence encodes CASSSGTPSATQYF.